Listed below are T cell receptor beta chains from one sample, sequenced in a study of blood T cell repertoires in COVID-19. Produced via immunoSEQ multiplex PCR; TCRdb's table is partial and in-frame only. The sample includes 40,000 to 50,000 clones, 90% of them seen just once. What was sequenced was peripheral blood. Receptors originate from a man in his 70s with acute or convalescent COVID-19. Each CDR3 is given with its conserved first and last residue. Each record gives: D gene, clone size, J gene, V gene, CDR3 DNA, CDR3 protein. A D gene is named only where the DNA matches it firmly. Size is omitted from some rows. Given values are once, few, many or a class for expanded clones.

D: .; size: .; J: TRBJ1-2; V: TRBV7-8; DNA: TGTGCCAGCAGCTTGGGGGCGGACTATGGCTACACCTTC; CDR3: CASSLGADYGYTF
D: .; size: .; J: TRBJ2-3; V: TRBV5-8; DNA: TGTGCCAGCAGCTCCTTTAGCACAGATACGCAGTATTTT; CDR3: CASSSFSTDTQYF
D: .; size: .; J: TRBJ1-1; V: TRBV7-9; DNA: TGTGCCAGCAGCCCCCCGGAGGGCGGCACTGAAGCTTTCTTT; CDR3: CASSPPEGGTEAFF
D: .; size: .; J: TRBJ1-5; V: TRBV11-2; DNA: TGTGCCAGCAGCCCCCTCGGGGGCAATCAGCCCCAGCATTTT; CDR3: CASSPLGGNQPQHF
D: .; size: .; J: TRBJ2-3; V: TRBV7-9; DNA: TGTGCCAGCAGCCTTGAGGAATACACAGATACGCAGTATTTT; CDR3: CASSLEEYTDTQYF
D: .; size: .; J: TRBJ2-3; V: TRBV7-3; DNA: TGTGCCAGCAGCTTAAAGGGTAGAGGGTCTAAGATTTCGGATACGCAGTATTTT; CDR3: CASSLKGRGSKISDTQYF
D: .; size: .; J: TRBJ2-2; V: TRBV24-1; DNA: TGTGCCACCAGTGATTTGGTACCGGGACAGAACACCGGGGAGCTGTTTTTT; CDR3: CATSDLVPGQNTGELFF
D: TRBD1; size: .; J: TRBJ1-6; V: TRBV18; DNA: TGTGCCAGCTCACCACAGGGGGCAGATTCACCCCTCCACTTT; CDR3: CASSPQGADSPLHF
D: .; size: once; J: TRBJ1-4; V: TRBV6-6; DNA: TGTGCCAGCAGTCAGGCACAGACTCCGGGGGAAAAACTGTTTTTT; CDR3: CASSQAQTPGEKLFF
D: TRBD1; size: .; J: TRBJ1-2; V: TRBV6-5; DNA: TGTGCCAGCAGTTATTCCGGGACAGTTACGGATGGCTACACCTTC; CDR3: CASSYSGTVTDGYTF
D: TRBD2; size: .; J: TRBJ2-1; V: TRBV9; DNA: TGTGCCAGCAGCGTAGCTGGGCGGGGGATCTCCTACAATGAGCAGTTCTTC; CDR3: CASSVAGRGISYNEQFF
D: TRBD1; size: .; J: TRBJ2-5; V: TRBV24-1; DNA: TGTGCCACCAGTTCAACAGGGGCAAAAGAGACCCAGTACTTC; CDR3: CATSSTGAKETQYF
D: .; size: .; J: TRBJ1-6; V: TRBV18; DNA: TGTGCCAGCTCACCTCAGGGCGCCGCCCTTAGTTCACCCCTCCACTTT; CDR3: CASSPQGAALSSPLHF
D: TRBD1; size: .; J: TRBJ1-2; V: TRBV30; DNA: TGTGCCTGGAGGCTAGGGACAGCCTATGGCTACACCTTC; CDR3: CAWRLGTAYGYTF
D: TRBD1; size: .; J: TRBJ1-2; V: TRBV28; DNA: TGTGCCAGCAGTCCGGGTAGATGGACAGGGACTTATAACTATGGCTACACCTTC; CDR3: CASSPGRWTGTYNYGYTF
D: TRBD1; size: .; J: TRBJ2-1; V: TRBV19; DNA: TGTGCCAGTAGGCGGACAGGGACCTACAATGAGCAGTTCTTC; CDR3: CASRRTGTYNEQFF
D: TRBD1; size: .; J: TRBJ1-6; V: TRBV18; DNA: TGTGCCAGCTCACCCATACAACTAACCGGGACAGAGAAAAATTCACCCCTCCACTTT; CDR3: CASSPIQLTGTEKNSPLHF
D: .; size: .; J: TRBJ2-5; V: TRBV28; DNA: TGTGCCAGCAGTTGGGAGGCTGGAACCGGCGAGACCCAGTACTTC; CDR3: CASSWEAGTGETQYF
D: TRBD1; size: .; J: TRBJ2-2; V: TRBV28; DNA: TGTGCCAGCAGTGACCAATCGACAGGGGTGGGGGAGCTGTTTTTT; CDR3: CASSDQSTGVGELFF
D: TRBD1; size: .; J: TRBJ1-5; V: TRBV19; DNA: TGTGCCAGTAGTCGAGACAGGGGCAGCAATCAGCCCCAGCATTTT; CDR3: CASSRDRGSNQPQHF
D: .; size: .; J: TRBJ1-1; V: TRBV28; DNA: TGTGCCAGCAGTTTAGAACGAGTCAGGGGCACTGAAGCTTTCTTT; CDR3: CASSLERVRGTEAFF
D: .; size: .; J: TRBJ1-2; V: TRBV30; DNA: TGTGCCTGGAGTGTACCCCCCGGGACATCCTACACCTTC; CDR3: CAWSVPPGTSYTF
D: TRBD1; size: .; J: TRBJ2-6; V: TRBV13; DNA: TGTGCCAGCAGCTTAGAGGGGGCGGGGGCCAACGTCCTGACTTTC; CDR3: CASSLEGAGANVLTF
D: .; size: .; J: TRBJ1-3; V: TRBV11-3; DNA: TGTGCCAGCAGCCAAACTAAGAGTCCAGGGGGAAACACCATATATTTT; CDR3: CASSQTKSPGGNTIYF
D: .; size: .; J: TRBJ2-5; V: TRBV12-3/TRBV12-4; DNA: TGTGCCAGCAGTTTAGACGGGACCCAGTACTTC; CDR3: CASSLDGTQYF
D: .; size: .; J: TRBJ1-5; V: TRBV15; DNA: TGTGCCACCAGCAGAGATCGAATGACAGTCAATCAGCCCCAGCATTTT; CDR3: CATSRDRMTVNQPQHF
D: .; size: .; J: TRBJ2-4; V: TRBV20-1; DNA: TGCAGTGCTAGTGTCGCCGGAGCCAAAAACATTCAGTACTTC; CDR3: CSASVAGAKNIQYF
D: .; size: .; J: TRBJ1-1; V: TRBV3-1/TRBV3-2; DNA: TGTGCCAGCAGCCAAGCCCATCCGGGACAAATGAGCACTGAAGCTTTCTTT; CDR3: CASSQAHPGQMSTEAFF
D: TRBD2; size: .; J: TRBJ2-3; V: TRBV29-1; DNA: TGCAGCGTTGTGCTAGCGGGAGGCGGGGATACGCAGTATTTT; CDR3: CSVVLAGGGDTQYF
D: TRBD2; size: .; J: TRBJ2-7; V: TRBV4-2; DNA: TGTGCCAGCAGCCTACGACCAGGGACTAGCGGGGACTACGAGCAGTACTTC; CDR3: CASSLRPGTSGDYEQYF
D: TRBD1; size: .; J: TRBJ2-7; V: TRBV5-8; DNA: TGTGCCAGCAGCTTGAGGCACAGGGGGCTGGCGATACCCTACGAGCAGTACTTC; CDR3: CASSLRHRGLAIPYEQYF
D: .; size: .; J: TRBJ2-5; V: TRBV7-2; DNA: TGTGCCAGCAGCTTAAACAGGGGGGGCAGGGGGCGATCGGAGACCCAGTACTTC; CDR3: CASSLNRGGRGRSETQYF
D: TRBD2; size: .; J: TRBJ2-1; V: TRBV27; DNA: TGTGCCAGCACCGTACTAGCGGGGGGAAGGAATGAGCAGTTCTTC; CDR3: CASTVLAGGRNEQFF
D: .; size: few; J: TRBJ1-5; V: TRBV6-2/TRBV6-3; DNA: TGTGCCAGCAGTCCCGGGACTGACTATCAGCCCCAGCATTTT; CDR3: CASSPGTDYQPQHF
D: .; size: .; J: TRBJ1-2; V: TRBV4-2; DNA: TGTGCCAGCAGATCGGGTAACTATGGCTACACCTTC; CDR3: CASRSGNYGYTF
D: TRBD1; size: .; J: TRBJ1-5; V: TRBV7-2; DNA: TGTGCCAGCAGCTTCGGAGGGGGCAGGAATCAGCCCCAGCATTTT; CDR3: CASSFGGGRNQPQHF
D: .; size: .; J: TRBJ1-3; V: TRBV5-6; DNA: TGTGCCAGCAGCTTGGATGGGCTACGTCGTGTAAACACCATATATTTT; CDR3: CASSLDGLRRVNTIYF
D: .; size: .; J: TRBJ2-7; V: TRBV5-1; DNA: TGCGCCAGCAGCTTGGGACAGCCCAACGAGCAGTACTTC; CDR3: CASSLGQPNEQYF
D: .; size: .; J: TRBJ2-3; V: TRBV5-1; DNA: TGCGCCAGCAGCACGGGACACCAAGAGGGAGATACGCAGTATTTT; CDR3: CASSTGHQEGDTQYF
D: .; size: .; J: TRBJ1-5; V: TRBV12-3/TRBV12-4; DNA: TGTGCCAGCAGCGTAGCTCGTGAACAGCCCCAGCATTTT; CDR3: CASSVAREQPQHF
D: .; size: .; J: TRBJ2-1; V: TRBV12-5; DNA: TGTGCTTGTGGTTTCTCGGGGGTGGGGGTATACAATGAGCAGTTCTTC; CDR3: CACGFSGVGVYNEQFF
D: .; size: .; J: TRBJ1-4; V: TRBV3-1/TRBV3-2; DNA: TGTGCCAGCAGCCGCGTATGGGCAGGGTTTAACGAAAAACTGTTTTTT; CDR3: CASSRVWAGFNEKLFF
D: TRBD1; size: once; J: TRBJ1-4; V: TRBV7-8; DNA: TGTGCCAGCAGCCGTAACAGGGGGGCTGAAAAACTGTTTTTT; CDR3: CASSRNRGAEKLFF
D: TRBD1; size: .; J: TRBJ1-1; V: TRBV5-6; DNA: TGTGCCAGCAGCTTCCGGGACAGGATAAACACTGAAGCTTTCTTT; CDR3: CASSFRDRINTEAFF